This TCR beta chain was obtained from a study of T cell repertoires in cytomegalovirus infection. Overall study: Indicated by public TCR beta signatures were CMV infection and matching HLA type.

TCRdb itself ran the reads through MiXCR, one entry per CDR3 protein. The top ten clones hold 20% to 30% of a sample with around 170,000 distinct CDR3 sequences, 13% to 15% of them seen once. Study results and limitations: In two of eight donors, the top clonotype was HLA-C-restricted CMV-specific.

V lost 5 bases, J lost 9 bases, and 5 bases stayed unmatched. Germline V gene sequence: CDR1 SGHVS, CDR2 FNYEAQ. CDR3 length: 13 residues. At least ten counts were recorded for this clonotype. Its antigen remains unidentified. The rearrangement uses TRBV7-6 and TRBJ2-1; TRBD2 agrees at 9 bases. Sequences were obtained from PBMCs. The clonotype originates from a human donor in good health (CMV status not recorded). Some clones in this sample may be carry-over from other donors' samples. Written as DNA, the CDR3 is TGTGCCAGCAGCCTAGGGACTAGCAGTGAGCAGTTCTTC. This encodes CASSLGTSSEQFF.